This T cell receptor (beta chain) comes out of a study of PD-1 blockade in classical Hodgkin lymphoma (dated by TCRdb to the early 2020s). In terms of the full investigation: Nivolumab dosing was 3 mg/kg intravenously every 2 weeks, continuing until either disease progression or unacceptable toxicity. A peripheral blood immune signature of response to PD-1 blockade in classical Hodgkin lymphoma was defined using TCR beta sequencing and CyTOF.

What the authors observed across the whole study: Trial patients achieving complete response had baseline diversity similar to newly diagnosed patients, whereas partial responders and progressors had significantly lower diversity. The study was restricted to a single clinical trial cohort, and the causes of repertoire differences, possibly disease activity or prior therapy, were left undefined. CD4+ but not CD8+ TCR diversity rose significantly by C4D1 (p=0.0027 vs p=0.16), most apparent in complete responders (p=0.02). Lower diversity was observed in patients in whom nivolumab was started less than 1 year after ASCT, and these patients were excluded from later analyses so that confounding by immune reconstitution would be avoided. Baseline TCR diversity was reported to be lower in newly diagnosed patients than in healthy donors and to be lower still in relapsed/refractory patients.

As to this clone: Its antigen is still unknown. The input lacks base qualities; no much larger clone sits a single base away.

The germline V gene (reference sequence) specifies MNHNY as CDR1 and SVGAGI as CDR2. The CDR3 starts with the cysteine, ends with the phenylalanine, and has 12 residues. Only CDR3 DNA is held: 36 bases, read in frame from base 1. Trimming removed 6 bases from V and 5 bases from J, leaving 10 bases between the germline ends. Genomic DNA was extracted with the Qiagen DNeasy kit from unsorted PBMCs and from negatively selected CD4+ and CD8+ fractions. TCR beta CDR3 regions were amplified by immunoSEQ multiplex PCR using primers annealing to V and J segments. A synthetic immune receptor repertoire was used to minimize amplification bias, and any remaining bias was removed computationally after sequencing. Per the source publication's procedure: Repertoire diversity was quantified as the Shannon entropy index using custom Python scripts. The unsorted, CD4+ and CD8+ repertoires were each analyzed separately, with the exception of combined analyses, where CD4+ and CD8+ sequences were merged in silico. A clone counted as expanded when the clone's frequency after treatment rose at least 2-fold relative to C1D1, and clones undetected at baseline were given a pseudocount of 0.5. Singleton clones were defined as clones with 0 or 1 copy at C1D1, and non-singleton clones were defined as clones with 2 or more copies. Clones expanded in unsorted samples were labelled as CD4+, CD8+ or unknown by matching protein sequences in sorted samples from the same patient. Wilcoxon tests on paired samples were used to test diversity changes from C1D1 to C4D1. Drawn from immuneACCESS, this table holds only the in-frame rearrangements with V and J called that TCRdb kept. Clones are partly lost; checked studies trace under half to an unresolved V gene and leave the rest unexplained. D and trimming were read from the DNA, whereas the V and J calls and clone size are those reported in that table. Recorded for this sample are tens of thousands of clones; around 74% of them occurred a single time. The ten largest account for approximately 12% of the sample.

The time point label on this specimen signifies: cycle 4 day 1 (C4D1), after about 6 weeks of nivolumab. Relapse after autologous stem cell transplantation had occurred in all trial patients, and cohorts A, B and C were distinguished by prior brentuximab vedotin exposure. The trial cohort was composed of 56 patients with relapsed/refractory classical Hodgkin lymphoma, for whom complete response, partial response or progressive disease was recorded as best overall response. Single-agent nivolumab was administered to trial patients in the multi-cohort phase II CheckMate 205 trial. Best overall response was determined by an independent review committee according to the 2007 International Working Group response criteria. Trial PBMCs were collected immediately before nivolumab initiation (C1D1) and during therapy at cycle 2 day 1 and cycle 4 day 1. After peripheral blood was drawn into 8 mL Vacutainer Cell Preparation Tubes, PBMCs were isolated by centrifugation and then cryopreserved.

This sample comprised peripheral blood mononuclear cells (PBMCs), obtained before the fourth cycle of nivolumab. This TCR came from a human donor with classical Hodgkin lymphoma. The chain employs TRBV6-6 and TRBJ1-1; confidence is insufficient to name the D gene. The CDR3 loop reads CASSKEETEAFF. The sequence in DNA is TGTGCCAGCAGCAAGGAGGAGACTGAAGCTTTCTTT.